This T cell receptor (beta chain) comes out of a study of blood T cell repertoires in COVID-19 (dated by TCRdb to 2020 to 2021). Some background on the complete study: The collaborator samples originated in the United States, Italy and Spain and spanned the acute and convalescent phases of COVID-19. The repertoires were released in a freely available public database intended as a resource for research on the immune response to SARS-CoV-2. A de-identified subject ID, COVID-19 status, age in years and sex were almost always included in the sample metadata. The dataset comprised deeply sampled blood TCRbeta repertoires from subjects exposed to, actively infected with, or recovered from COVID-19. Samples were obtained from the ongoing ImmuneRACE study (first 160 participants) and from 1,254 subjects provided by 6 global collaborators. Where available, HLA class I and class II types were obtained from metadata supplied by the sample provider rather than from assay-based typing. The material from the prospective study consisted of cDNA or gDNA derived from T cells, B-cell-depleted T cells, or PBMCs.

TCRbeta CDR3 regions were amplified from genomic DNA using the immunoSEQ Assay, a bias-controlled multiplex PCR. The published analysis was carried out like this. The number of nucleated cells in each sample was estimated by amplification of reference gene primers within the assay. Sequence reads were collapsed and filtered to measure the absolute abundance of every unique TCRbeta CDR3 rearrangement. For each sample, productive Simpson clonality was calculated by taking the square root of Simpson's diversity index across productive rearrangements. Drawn from immuneACCESS, this table holds only the in-frame rearrangements with V and J called that TCRdb kept. Clones are partly lost; checked studies trace under half to an unresolved V gene and leave the rest unexplained. V, J and clone size are taken as reported in that table, and D and trimming were inferred from the DNA itself. Present in this sample are some 40,000 clones, roughly 90% of which were seen just once. Approximately 2.3% of the sample is taken by the ten largest.

Whole blood was collected in K2EDTA tubes by collaborating institutions according to the institutions' own protocols. Collaborator samples were shipped for TCRbeta analysis as frozen whole blood, isolated PBMCs, or DNA extracted from either sample type. Its CDR3 holds 17 amino acids, cysteine through phenylalanine. The only DNA kept is the CDR3, 51 bases in frame from the first base. As encoded in the germline V gene (reference sequence), CDR1 is SSHAT while CDR2 is FNYEAQ. About this clone itself: The specificity of this receptor is unknown. Relative to the germline gene, one junction end is altered; a read error may explain this.

What the study reported, not specific to this receptor: How much clinical and demographic metadata was included differed by source and by participant, and the metadata was provided uncurated.

The receptor comes from a man in his forties or fifties with active COVID-19. Recombination joined TRBV7-7 with TRBJ2-5; matching of 6 bases hints at TRBD2 as the D gene. The sequencing input was peripheral blood. The nucleotides read TGTGCTAGCAGCTTAGGCCGGGGCGGGATTTTCCGAGAGACCCAGTACTTC. It specifies CASSLGRGGIFRETQYF.